This TCR beta chain appears in the sequencing data of a study of CD8 T cells in ankylosing spondylitis. Quantitative 5'-RACE with molecular barcodes was used to make the TCR beta libraries. TCRdb recomputed calls from the 5' RACE reads with MiXCR, one row per CDR3 protein. The data contain approximately 260,000 distinct CDR3 sequences, over 15% of them singletons. This clonotype was observed a handful of times. The antigen is undetermined. V was trimmed by 6 bases and J by 6 bases, leaving 21 bases between them. CDR1 ENHRY and CDR2 SYGVKD come from the germline V gene. The CDR3 runs to 15 residues. Study observations and caveats: Seemingly distinctive of ankylosing spondylitis blood was a TCR beta motif formed by eight highly homologous variants. Significant enrichment of disease-linked clones was reported in matched ankylosing spondylitis synovial fluid.

The receptor was isolated from a male donor with ankylosing spondylitis or in good health (not recorded which). What was sequenced was blood, either unsorted or a sorted T cell fraction (not recorded which). The rearrangement links TRBV10-3 to TRBJ2-7, with D perhaps being TRBD1 or TRBD2 (5 bases each). DNA of the CDR3: TGTGCCATCAGCGTCGGAATCGAGGGGAACCTCGAGCAGTACTTC. Amino acid sequence: CAISVGIEGNLEQYF.